This entry lists 8 T cell receptor beta chains sequenced from one sample in a study of shared clonotypes between healthy human individuals. TCRdb's copy holds only in-frame clones and misses some; the assay was immunoSEQ multiplex PCR. This repertoire shows 2,100,000 or so clones, 90% to 97% found once; its top ten account for more than 0.1%. The material sequenced was naive CD4+ T cells sorted from blood. The subset denotes: CD45RA+ positively selected. Receptor source: a man aged 18 to 35 in good health.

A word on this clone: Other DNA sequences of this sample code for an identical CDR3. The chain has TRBV6-4 and TRBJ2-3; 7 nucleotides match TRBD2. V gave up 0 bases and J gave up 1 base; unmatched junction bases: 4. CDR3 length: 16 residues. Germline CDR1 and CDR2: MRHNA and SNTAGT. CDR3 loop: CASSDSGRGGTDTQYF. The CDR3 DNA is TGTGCCAGCAGTGACTCAGGGAGGGGTGGCACAGATACGCAGTATTTT.

A note on this clone: Other DNA variants within this sample encode the same CDR3. The J gene is TRBJ1-1, the V gene TRBV18, with a possible D match to TRBD1 (5 bases). Germline loops: CDR1 KGHSH, CDR2 LQKENI. This CDR3 contains 14 residues. Trimming pared 1 base from V and 0 bases from J, leaving 6 bases between. The chain's CDR3 is CASSPQGMNTEAFF. The CDR3 nucleotides read TGTGCCAGCTCACCACAGGGGATGAACACTGAAGCTTTCTTT.

This clone was recorded only once. CDR3 sequence: CASSQDYPGGGLGYEQYF. The CDR3 region has the DNA TGCGCCAGCAGCCAAGATTACCCTGGGGGCGGTTTGGGATACGAGCAGTACTTC. The V and J genes are TRBV4-1 and TRBJ2-7, with D possibly TRBD1 on 6 matching bases. CDR1 and CDR2 from the germline V gene are MGHRA and YSYEKL. This CDR3 has 18 amino acids. The V end was cut by 0 bases, the J end by 4 bases, with 22 bases between.

The chain carries TRBV28 and TRBJ2-7; D is possibly TRBD2 (5 bases). The V end was cut by 5 bases, the J end by 7 bases, with 21 bases between. The germline gives CDR1 MDHEN, CDR2 SYDVKM. This CDR3 region has 15 residues. CDR3 loop: CASSAFSKGGWEQYF. CDR3 DNA: TGTGCCAGCAGTGCCTTTTCGAAGGGCGGGTGGGAGCAGTACTTC.

This clone was seen just once. The chain combines TRBV7-2 with TRBJ2-7; D possibly matches TRBD1 or TRBD2 (5 bases each). In germline, CDR1 is SGHTA, CDR2 FQGNSA. The CDR3 totals 15 residues. V lost 4 bases and J 6 bases, leaving 19 bases between the germline ends. In nucleotides, the CDR3 is TGTGCCAGCAGCTACCTGGGGAGAGGGGTATTCGAGCAGTACTTC. Protein product: CASSYLGRGVFEQYF.

The V call is TRBV5-5, the J call TRBJ2-5; TRBD1 aligns across 7 bases. Germline V gene lookup returns CDR1 SGHKS and CDR2 YYEKEE (reference sequence). Trimming removed 1 base from V and 0 bases from J; junction bases left unmatched: 3. This CDR3 comprises 15 residues. CDR3 DNA: TGTGCCAGCAGCTTGTTACAGGGGTACCAAGAGACCCAGTACTTC. The encoded protein is CASSLLQGYQETQYF. Combining the CDR3 with reference TRBV5-5 and TRBJ2-5 gives the whole variable domain DAGVTQSPTHLIKTRGQQVTLRCSPISGHKSVSWYQQVLGQGPQFIFQYYEKEERGRGNFPDRFSARQFPNYSSELNVNALLLGDSALYLCASSLLQGYQETQYFGPGTRLLVL.

This chain connects TRBV28 to TRBJ2-7, with a tentative D call TRBD2 (5 bases). The CDR3 length is 14 residues. V was cut by 2 bases and J by 7 bases, with 15 bases left in between. Germline assignment: CDR1 MDHEN and CDR2 SYDVKM. The DNA of the CDR3 is TGTGCCAGCAGTTTAATGGGCCAACGCGGGGAGCAGTACTTC. It translates to CASSLMGQRGEQYF.

This chain connects TRBV19 to TRBJ1-5; TRBD1 matches at 11 bases. This CDR3 spans 16 amino acids. CDR1 is LNHDA, CDR2 SQIVND, per germline (reference sequence). The V segment lost 9 bases and the J segment 3 bases; nucleotides outside the gene matches: 10. The CDR3: CASLDRDRGSNQPQHF. DNA for the CDR3: TGTGCCAGCCTTGACCGGGACAGGGGGTCCAATCAGCCCCAGCATTTT.